Presented here are 18 T cell receptor beta chains from one specimen sequenced in a study of cytomegalovirus exposure and HLA in healthy donors. The PCR ran on 60 Vbeta and 13 Jbeta primers. Data came from immunoSEQ multiplex PCR; TCRdb stores just in-frame clones and leaves some out. The table shows 150,000 or so clones, with just under 75% occurring only once. The sequenced sample consisted of PBMCs. These receptor sequences come from a woman younger than 30 in good health and CMV-seronegative.

This chain links TRBV4-3 with TRBJ1-2; D gene uncertain. The CDR3 extends over 16 amino acids. The germline CDR1 and CDR2 sequences are LGHNA and YSLEER. V lost 0 bases to trimming and J lost 0 bases, with 11 bases between them. CDR3 protein: CASSQEAHGANYGYTF. CDR3 in DNA: TGCGCCAGCAGCCAAGAGGCGCACGGGGCTAACTATGGCTACACCTTC.

CDR3 nucleotides: TGTGCCAGCAGTTTTTTCCAGGGGGACAATGAGCAGTTCTTC. It translates to CASSFFQGDNEQFF. The chain is built from TRBV27 and TRBJ2-1, with TRBD1 matching over 7 bases. V dropped 3 bases and J dropped 5; count of bases not matched to a gene: 4. The CDR3 loop spans 14 amino acids. Germline V gene lookup returns CDR1 MNHEY and CDR2 SMNVEV (reference sequence).

The V gene is TRBV28, the J gene TRBJ1-1; D is unresolved. Trimming took off 5 bases at V and 1 base at J, with 14 bases between the two ends. The CDR3 is made up of 15 amino acids. The germline CDR1 and CDR2 sequences are MDHEN and SYDVKM. The CDR3 nucleotides read TGTGCCAGCAGTCCCACACTAGTTAGGAACACTGAAGCTTTCTTT. Amino acids: CASSPTLVRNTEAFF.

The V call is TRBV11-2, the J call TRBJ2-7; 13 nucleotides agree with TRBD2. The germline gives CDR1 SGHAT, CDR2 FQNNGV. V was clipped by 5 bases and J by 8 bases; unmatched bases: 6. The CDR3 extends over 14 amino acids. CDR3 sequence: CASSLGLAGVKQYV. In nucleotides, the CDR3 is TGTGCCAGCAGCCTCGGACTAGCGGGAGTAAAGCAGTACGTC.

The chain employs TRBV7-6 and TRBJ2-2, with 10 bases fitting TRBD2. The CDR3 spans 18 residues. The junction had 12 bases not matched to a gene; V was cut back by 6 bases and J by 2 bases. Germline CDR1 and CDR2: SGHVS and FNYEAQ. CDR3 DNA sequence: TGTGCCAGCAGTTATATCCTAGCGGGAGATCTTAACACCGGGGAGCTGTTTTTT. Protein product: CASSYILAGDLNTGELFF.

This chain joins TRBV5-6 and TRBJ2-5; D ambiguous. Germline CDR1 reads SGHDT; CDR2 reads YYEEEE. Between the trimmed V and J ends, which lost 4 bases and 7 bases, there was a span of 8 bases. CDR3 size: 11 residues. The CDR3 sequence is CASSLEVTQYF. CDR3 sequence (DNA): TGTGCCAGCAGCCTCGAGGTGACCCAGTACTTC.

This chain links TRBV6-5 with TRBJ2-2; 7 bases are shared with TRBD1. The CDR3 spans 14 residues. The V gene end was trimmed by 11 bases and the J gene end by 2 bases; junction bases not matched to a gene: 8. Germline V gives CDR1 MNHEY, CDR2 SVGAGI. CDR3: CAVRWDRNTGELFF. The CDR3 DNA follows: TGTGCCGTTCGTTGGGACAGAAACACCGGGGAGCTGTTTTTT.

The chain uses TRBV19 and TRBJ1-1; D not resolved. Germline lookup yields CDR1 LNHDA and CDR2 SQIVND (reference sequence). This CDR3 is built from 14 residues. The V end was cut by 7 bases, the J end by 0 bases, with 12 bases between. The CDR3 sequence is CASNSLRMNTEAFF. As DNA, the CDR3 is TGTGCCAGTAATTCTCTGAGAATGAACACTGAAGCTTTCTTT.

This clone was picked up many times. This rearrangement joins TRBV4-3 to TRBJ1-3; possible D gene TRBD1, 6 bases. This CDR3 spans 17 amino acids. CDR1 LGHNA and CDR2 YSLEER come from the germline V gene. Trimming stripped 0 bases from V and 0 bases from J, with 12 bases between. CDR3 protein: CASSQDPSDSSGNTIYF. The CDR3 DNA sequence: TGCGCCAGCAGCCAAGACCCCTCGGACAGCTCTGGAAACACCATATATTTT.

This chain connects TRBV7-9 to TRBJ2-5, with TRBD1 identical over 7 bases. With V trimmed by 6 bases and J by 1 base, 5 bases remained unmatched. Germline loops: CDR1 SEHNR, CDR2 FQNEAQ (reference sequence). The CDR3 covers 14 residues. In nucleotides, the CDR3 is TGTGCCAGCAGGTCAACAGGGGCCCAAGAGACCCAGTACTTC. This sequence encodes CASRSTGAQETQYF.

V usage is TRBV11-2 and J usage is TRBJ2-7; 7 bases are shared with TRBD2. J gave up 3 bases and V 4 bases, and 9 bases lay outside the gene matches. CDR3 length equals 15 residues. CDR1 SGHAT and CDR2 FQNNGV come from the germline V gene. The CDR3 sequence: CASSSPRDYNYEQYV. The CDR3 region has the DNA TGTGCCAGCAGCTCACCTAGGGACTACAACTACGAGCAGTACGTC.

This chain uses TRBV5-4 with TRBJ2-1; 9 bases are shared with TRBD2. With 6 bases clipped from V and 2 bases from J, the junction kept 15 bases outside the gene matches. The CDR3 is 18 amino acids. Germline V CDR1 and CDR2: SGHNT, YYREEE (reference sequence). The CDR3 nucleotides read TGTGCCAGCAACTTCCTGCTTATGTCTAGCGGGGCCTACAATGAGCAGTTCTTC. Its protein product is CASNFLLMSSGAYNEQFF.

This chain connects TRBV7-2 to TRBJ2-3, with 7 bases that match TRBD1. CDR3 length: 15 residues. V lost 5 bases to trimming and J lost 4 bases; unmatched junction nucleotides: 9. The germline gives CDR1 SGHTA, CDR2 FQGNSA. CDR3 coding DNA: TGTGCCAGCAGCCCGGCACAGGGGAGCTCAGATACGCAGTATTTT. Residues: CASSPAQGSSDTQYF. Using reference TRBV7-2 and TRBJ2-3 for the parts outside the CDR3, the full variable domain is GAGVSQSPSNKVTEKGKDVELRCDPISGHTALYWYRQSLGQGLEFLIYFQGNSAPDKSGLPSDRFSAERTGGSVSTLTIQRTQQEDSAVYLCASSPAQGSSDTQYFGPGTRLTVL.

The CDR3 loop is CASSQSGQGDYGYTF. The CDR3 bases are TGCGCCAGCAGCCAATCGGGACAGGGAGACTATGGCTACACCTTC. This sequence joins TRBV4-1 and TRBJ1-2; 9 bases agree with TRBD1. CDR1 is MGHRA, CDR2 YSYEKL, per germline. The CDR3 extends over 15 amino acids. The J segment lost 3 bases and the V segment lost 2 bases, leaving 4 bases of the junction unmatched.

The rearrangement uses TRBV7-2 and TRBJ2-7, with 8 bases aligning to TRBD1. Germline-derived CDR1 and CDR2 are SGHTA and FQGNSA. Trimming cost V 5 bases and J 0 bases; bases outside gene matches: 6. The CDR3 is 15 residues long. The CDR3, as DNA: TGTGCCAGCAGCCCTCGGACAGGGCGCTCCTACGAGCAGTACGTC. It encodes CASSPRTGRSYEQYV.

This sequence joins TRBV19 and TRBJ2-3, with 13 positions matching TRBD2. This CDR3 is built from 16 residues. Unmatched junction bases numbered 8, after V lost 5 bases and J lost 6 bases. The V gene's germline CDR1 is LNHDA and CDR2 SQIVND (reference sequence). This CDR3 reads CASSARTSGSMDTQYF. The CDR3 DNA is TGTGCCAGTAGTGCCAGGACTAGCGGGAGTATGGATACGCAGTATTTT.

V and J are TRBV2 and TRBJ1-1; D is possibly TRBD1 (5 bases). The germline gives CDR1 SNHLY, CDR2 FYNNEI. Trimming took off 8 bases at V and 4 bases at J, with 11 bases between the two ends. The CDR3 has 12 amino acids. CDR3 amino acids: CASRGEVTEAFF. DNA for the CDR3: TGTGCCAGCCGGGGGGAGGTCACTGAAGCTTTCTTT.

The rearrangement joins TRBV13 to TRBJ1-4, with D perhaps matching TRBD1 (6 bases). Per germline, CDR1 PRHDT and CDR2 FYEKMQ (reference sequence). There are 14 residues in the CDR3. Between the trimmed V and J ends, which lost 4 bases and 2 bases, there was a span of 8 bases. The CDR3 region is CASSSQGTNEKLFF. DNA for the CDR3: TGTGCCAGCAGCTCCCAGGGGACTAATGAAAAACTGTTTTTT.